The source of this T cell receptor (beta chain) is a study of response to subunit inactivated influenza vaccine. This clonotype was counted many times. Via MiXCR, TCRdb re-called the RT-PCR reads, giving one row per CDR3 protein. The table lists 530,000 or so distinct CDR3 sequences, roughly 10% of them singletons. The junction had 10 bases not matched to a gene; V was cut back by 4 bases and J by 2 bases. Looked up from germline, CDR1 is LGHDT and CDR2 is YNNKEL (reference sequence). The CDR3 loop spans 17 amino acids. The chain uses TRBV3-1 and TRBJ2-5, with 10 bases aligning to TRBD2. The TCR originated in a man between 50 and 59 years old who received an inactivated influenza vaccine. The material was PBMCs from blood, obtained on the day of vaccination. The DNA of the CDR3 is TGTGCCAGCAGCCGAACAACCGGGACTAGCGTACAAGAGACCCAGTACTTC. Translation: CASSRTTGTSVQETQYF.